Following are 24 T cell receptor beta chains from one sample sequenced in a study of T cells after yellow fever vaccination. TCRdb re-called the 5' RACE reads through MiXCR, storing one row per CDR3 protein. The sample has some 670,000 distinct CDR3 sequences; 12% are singletons. This specimen was PBMCs, taken on the day of the yellow fever booster vaccination. The receptors shown here come from a man younger than 40 who received the YFV17D yellow fever vaccine.

Ten or more counts support this clonotype. The V and J genes are TRBV7-8 and TRBJ2-2; 8 positions match TRBD1. J gave up 7 bases and V 3 bases, and 7 bases lay outside the gene matches. Germline lookup yields CDR1 SGHVS and CDR2 FQNEAQ. The CDR3 spans 15 residues. CDR3 in amino acids: CASSFDGQGGGELFF. CDR3 nucleotide sequence: TGTGCCAGCAGCTTCGACGGACAGGGTGGCGGGGAGCTGTTTTTT. The complete variable domain, with remaining parts taken from reference TRBV7-8 and TRBJ2-2, reads GAGVSQSPRYKVAKRGQDVALRCDPISGHVSLFWYQQALGQGPEFLTYFQNEAQLDKSGLPSDRFFAERPEGSVSTLKIQRTQQEDSAVYLCASSFDGQGGGELFFGEGSRLTVL.

This clonotype was counted a few times. The V call is TRBV2, the J call TRBJ1-6; no clear D. V dropped 4 bases and J dropped 7 bases, with 8 bases sitting between them. There are 13 residues in the CDR3. In germline, CDR1 is SNHLY, CDR2 FYNNEI. DNA of the CDR3: TGTGCCAGCAGTGTTTCGACAAATTCACCCCTCCACTTT. Its protein is CASSVSTNSPLHF.

This clonotype was seen only a few times. The V gene is TRBV14, the J gene TRBJ2-7; perhaps TRBD2 as D (5 bases). Germline loops: CDR1 SGHDN, CDR2 FVKESK. The CDR3 spans 13 residues. Trimming took 1 base from V and 5 from J, leaving 9 bases between them. CDR3 coding DNA: TGTGCCAGCAGCCAAGTTTTAGCGCACGAGCAGTACTTC. This sequence encodes CASSQVLAHEQYF.

This clonotype appeared many times. The chain joins TRBV20-1 to TRBJ1-5; a possible D gene is TRBD1 (5 bases). Germline CDR1 and CDR2: DFQATT and SNEGSKA (reference sequence). The CDR3 spans 15 residues. Trimming removed 6 bases from V and 4 bases from J, with 19 bases in between. This chain's CDR3 is CSASSRVRINQPQHF. Here the CDR3 DNA reads TGCAGTGCGAGCAGCAGGGTACGAATTAATCAGCCCCAGCATTTT.

This clonotype occurred a few times. The chain links TRBV5-4 to TRBJ2-1, with 8 nucleotides matching TRBD1. V trimming: 6 bases; J trimming: 7 bases; junction bases outside the gene matches: 12. Germline V gives CDR1 SGHNT, CDR2 YYREEE (reference sequence). The CDR3 has 15 residues. For the CDR3, the DNA is TGTGCCAGCACTCCCATAGACAGGGGCGGGAATGAGCAGTTCTTC. Translating it yields CASTPIDRGGNEQFF.

CDR3 sequence reads: CASSSRRTTSYEQYF. The CDR3 DNA follows: TGTGCCAGCAGCTCCCGACGGACTACCTCCTACGAGCAGTACTTC. This chain joins TRBV11-2 and TRBJ2-7; tentatively, D is TRBD2 (6 bases). Trimming removed 4 bases at V and 0 bases at J, with 13 bases between. This CDR3 is 15 amino acids long. Germline V lookup: CDR1 SGHAT, CDR2 FQNNGV.

The chain couples TRBV3-1 to TRBJ2-2; 8 bases align to TRBD1. The length of the CDR3 is 15 residues. J gave up 7 bases and V 5 bases, and 9 bases lay outside the gene matches. CDR1 is LGHDT and CDR2 is YNNKEL in the germline V gene (reference sequence). The CDR3 coding sequence is TGTGCCAGCAGCAGAGGACAGGGCGTTATCGGGGAGCTGTTTTTT. It codes for CASSRGQGVIGELFF.

The rearrangement links TRBV18 to TRBJ1-1, with D perhaps TRBD1 (5 bases). Trimming took off 8 bases at V and 4 bases at J, with 17 bases between the two ends. Germline CDR1 KGHSH, CDR2 LQKENI. The CDR3 consists of 14 residues. The CDR3 sequence: CASRGSSSVTEAFF. The CDR3 DNA reads TGTGCCAGCCGGGGGAGCAGCTCCGTCACTGAAGCTTTCTTT.

Comment on this clonotype: One end of the junction does not line up with germline, which may come from a read error. This rearrangement joins TRBV6-2 or TRBV6-3 to TRBJ2-1, with 7 bases that match TRBD2. This CDR3 comprises 15 residues. Germline assignment: CDR1 MNHEY and CDR2 SVGEGT. For the CDR3, the DNA is TGTGCCAGCAGTTACTCCGGGACTACCATAAATGGGCAGTTCTTC. This codes for CASSYSGTTINGQFF.

This clonotype was counted between two and nine times. The chain has TRBV5-1 and TRBJ2-2; D is ambiguous. This CDR3 region has 14 residues. Per germline, CDR1 SGHRS and CDR2 YFSETQ. V was trimmed by 4 bases and J by 9 bases, leaving 16 bases between them. The chain's CDR3 is CASSPRAQGRELFF. The CDR3, as DNA: TGCGCCAGCAGCCCCCGGGCCCAAGGTCGGGAGCTGTTTTTT.

The V gene is TRBV30, the J gene TRBJ2-5; TRBD2 aligns across 8 bases. From germline, CDR1 is GTSNPN and CDR2 SVGIG (reference sequence). The J segment lost 7 bases and the V segment lost 1 base, leaving 5 bases of the junction unmatched. The CDR3 loop spans 13 amino acids. The CDR3 bases are TGTGCCTGGAGTGAAGCGGGAGAGGGGACCCAGTACTTC. It specifies CAWSEAGEGTQYF.

The J gene is TRBJ2-1, the V gene TRBV11-3; D is perhaps TRBD1 (7 bases). Per the germline V gene, CDR1 is SGHNT and CDR2 is YENEEA. Trimming pared 5 bases from V and 4 bases from J, leaving 18 bases between. The CDR3 sequence is 16 residues long. The DNA for the CDR3 is TGTGCCAGCAGCCCAGGGGGGACGGGAATATACAATGAGCAGTTCTTC. It codes for CASSPGGTGIYNEQFF.

The chain has TRBV25-1 and TRBJ1-4; 9 nucleotides agree with TRBD1. Per the germline V gene, CDR1 is MGHDK and CDR2 is SYGVNS. CDR3 length: 16 amino acids. With V trimmed by 3 bases and J by 4 bases, 6 bases remained unmatched. The CDR3 bases are TGTGCCAGCAGTGACTCGCCGGGACAGGGTAATGAAAAACTGTTTTTT. It codes for CASSDSPGQGNEKLFF.

This clonotype came up a few times. The chain carries TRBV20-1 and TRBJ2-3; 10 positions match TRBD2. Per the germline V gene, CDR1 is DFQATT and CDR2 is SNEGSKA (reference sequence). V gave up 0 bases and J gave up 8 bases; unmatched junction bases: 17. The CDR3 extends over 18 amino acids. For the CDR3, the DNA is TGCAGTGCTAGAGATCTACCCCAGCGGGAGGGAGTACGTGTTACGCAGTATTTT. Translation: CSARDLPQREGVRVTQYF.

The chain employs TRBV29-1 and TRBJ2-7, with TRBD2 as a possible D gene (6 bases). V dropped 0 bases and J dropped 5 bases, with 14 bases sitting between them. This CDR3 region has 14 residues. Germline CDR1 SQVTM, CDR2 ANQGSEA. Here the CDR3 DNA reads TGCAGCGTTGAAGATGGGGGGATAACCCACGAGCAGTACTTC. This sequence encodes CSVEDGGITHEQYF.

With regard to this clonotype: This may come from a read error, since a much larger clone is one base off. V gene TRBV20-1 combines with J gene TRBJ1-4, with D possibly being TRBD1 (5 bases). From germline, CDR1 is DFQATT and CDR2 SNEGSKA (reference sequence). V was cut by 2 bases and J by 11 bases, with 9 bases left in between. The CDR3 is 11 amino acids. CDR3 protein: CSARIWGKLFF. For the CDR3, the DNA is TGCAGTGCTAGAATATGGGGGAAACTGTTTTTT.

The V gene is TRBV29-1, the J gene TRBJ2-2; TRBD2 matches at 11 bases. The CDR3 sequence is 16 residues long. Germline loops: CDR1 SQVTM, CDR2 ANQGSEA. Trimming cost V 4 bases and J 2 bases; bases outside gene matches: 6. The CDR3 reads CSVVSGRGPNTGELFF. The CDR3 DNA sequence: TGCAGCGTTGTTAGCGGGAGGGGCCCCAACACCGGGGAGCTGTTTTTT.

This clonotype was counted at least ten times. The V call is TRBV6-1, the J call TRBJ2-2, with 9 nucleotides matching TRBD1. The CDR3 consists of 18 residues. With V trimmed by 7 bases and J by 1 base, 13 bases remained unmatched. CDR1 MNHNS and CDR2 SASEGT come from the germline V gene. CDR3 region: CASIPIGTGRGNTGELFF. The CDR3 DNA sequence: TGTGCCAGCATCCCAATCGGGACAGGGAGGGGGAACACCGGGGAGCTGTTTTTT.

Only a few counts were recorded for this clonotype. The rearrangement joins TRBV12-3 or TRBV12-4 to TRBJ2-7; 7 nucleotides agree with TRBD2. Trimming at V came to 8 bases and at J to 2 bases, leaving 6 bases not matched to a gene. This CDR3 comprises 13 residues. In nucleotides, the CDR3 is TGTGCCAGCGGGACTACCTCGACCTACGAGCAGTACTTC. The encoded protein is CASGTTSTYEQYF.

The chain is built from TRBV7-2 and TRBJ2-7; 7 bases are shared with TRBD2. The J segment lost 1 base and the V segment lost 1 base, leaving 7 bases of the junction unmatched. Germline lookup yields CDR1 SGHTA and CDR2 FQGNSA. The CDR3 contains 16 residues. CDR3 sequence: CASSLVILARSYEQYF. CDR3 in DNA: TGTGCCAGCAGCTTAGTAATACTAGCGAGGTCCTACGAGCAGTACTTC.

CDR3 bases: TGTGCCAGCAGCTTAGCGGTGGGGGAGACCCAGTACTTC. Its translation: CASSLAVGETQYF. The rearrangement uses TRBV7-8 and TRBJ2-5; D remains ambiguous. This CDR3 contains 13 residues. V lost 0 bases to trimming and J lost 5 bases, with 7 bases between them. Germline V gene sequence: CDR1 SGHVS, CDR2 FQNEAQ.

This clonotype has a count of ten or more. The genes are TRBV11-2 and TRBJ2-7, with 7 bases identical to TRBD1. Per the germline V gene, CDR1 is SGHAT and CDR2 is FQNNGV. The CDR3 consists of 13 residues. V lost 3 bases and J lost 9; bases outside the gene matches: 8. CDR3 loop: CASSLYRGLVQYF. DNA for the CDR3: TGTGCCAGCAGCTTGTACAGGGGTTTGGTGCAGTACTTC. The entire variable domain, with the rest obtained from reference TRBV11-2 and TRBJ2-7, is as follows: EAGVAQSPRYKIIEKRQSVAFWCNPISGHATLYWYQQILGQGPKLLIQFQNNGVVDDSQLPKDRFSAERLKGVDSTLKIQPAKLEDSAVYLCASSLYRGLVQYFGPGTRLTVT.

The chain has TRBV30 and TRBJ2-1; 8 bases are shared with TRBD2. V lost 3 bases and J lost 5; bases outside the gene matches: 3. Germline CDR1 GTSNPN, CDR2 SVGIG (reference sequence). The CDR3 contains 13 residues. Written as DNA, the CDR3 is TGTGCCTGGAGGACTAGCGTCGACAATGAGCAGTTCTTC. It translates to CAWRTSVDNEQFF.

The V call is TRBV7-9, the J call TRBJ2-5; the match to TRBD2 covers 7 bases. The germline CDR1 and CDR2 sequences are SEHNR and FQNEAQ (reference sequence). The trim removed 7 bases at V and 0 bases at J, leaving 2 bases unmatched. The CDR3 loop spans 13 amino acids. CDR3 region: CASTSGNQETQYF. CDR3 bases: TGTGCCAGCACAAGCGGGAACCAAGAGACCCAGTACTTC. The entire variable domain, with the rest obtained from reference TRBV7-9 and TRBJ2-5, is as follows: DTGVSQNPRHKITKRGQNVTFRCDPISEHNRLYWYRQTLGQGPEFLTYFQNEAQLEKSRLLSDRFSAERPKGSFSTLEIQRTEQGDSAMYLCASTSGNQETQYFGPGTRLLVL.